This TCR beta chain was sequenced in a study of Ad26.COV2.S vaccination and SARS-CoV-2 variants. The protocol was immunoSEQ multiplex PCR, while the TCRdb copy is restricted to in-frame clones and leaves out a portion. The sample consists of about 320,000 clones, 70% to 90% of them appearing once. As for treatment: approximately 18 received Ad26.COV2.S at low or high dose, single or two shots; roughly five received placebo; per-sample allocation not given. Sampling happened 63 days after the first vaccine or placebo injection. This CDR3 has 18 amino acids. The trim removed 5 bases at V and 0 bases at J, leaving 12 bases unmatched. Per germline, CDR1 MNHNY and CDR2 SVGAGI (reference sequence).

The sequence was collected from a person aged 18-60 years who received the Ad26.COV2.S COVID-19 vaccine or a placebo. The material sequenced was peripheral blood, taken in a trial of Ad26.COV2.S vaccine versus placebo. V is TRBV6-6 and J is TRBJ1-3; 8 positions match TRBD1. In DNA, the CDR3 is TGTGCCAGCAGTCTCGGACAGGGAGGTGCGTTCTCTGGAAACACCATATATTTT. As protein: CASSLGQGGAFSGNTIYF.